The entry that follows covers one T cell receptor (beta chain) sequence. TCRdb's table, derived via immunoSEQ multiplex PCR, lists solely in-frame clones and lacks some. The data hold around 6,300 clones, with more than 80% observed a single time. The V end lost 4 bases, the J end lost 2 bases, and 15 bases lay between the germline ends. This CDR3 is 16 amino acids long. Germline V gives CDR1 SGHTA, CDR2 FQGTGA. Over chemoradiotherapy, repertoires were sampled more than once. These data are taken from a study of chemoradiotherapy in HPV16-positive cancers. The overall study: Candidate HPV-specific T-cell clones and common TCR motifs came from functional assays in two HPV16-positive patients.

The sample here was blood, taken from a patient who underwent chemoradiotherapy. The TCR was taken from a human donor with HPV-associated anogenital cancer. The chain is built from TRBV7-3 and TRBJ2-1; the D gene is possibly TRBD1 (5 bases). DNA of the CDR3: TGTGCCAGCAGCTCCCCCCGGCAGGGCCCCTACAATGAGCAGTTCTTC. This sequence encodes CASSSPRQGPYNEQFF.